Presented here are 17 T cell receptor beta chains from one specimen sequenced in a study of T cells in Graves' hyperthyroidism and ophthalmopathy. Researchers amplified the TCR beta CDR3 regions from RNA transcripts. First-round RT-PCR with HTBI primers amplified the TCR CDR3 region. TCRdb reanalysed the multiplex PCR reads using MiXCR and keeps one entry per CDR3 protein. This table holds more than 300,000 distinct CDR3 sequences, 14% found once. Sequenced input: blood. Source of these receptors: a woman in her sixties or seventies with Graves' hyperthyroidism.

This clonotype showed up many times. This CDR3 is CASSKGLAGATYEQYF. CDR3 bases: TGTGCCAGCAGCAAGGGACTAGCGGGAGCTACCTACGAGCAGTACTTC. This chain connects TRBV12-3 or TRBV12-4 to TRBJ2-7; TRBD2 aligns across 14 bases. The CDR3 contains 16 residues. V was pared by 6 bases and J by 2 bases, with 6 bases of the junction left unmatched.

In this sample, this clonotype turned up many times. The rearrangement links TRBV30 to TRBJ2-4, with a tentative D call TRBD1 (6 bases). The CDR3 totals 15 residues. Trimming took off 5 bases at V and 1 base at J, with 15 bases between the two ends. Germline V gene lookup returns CDR1 GTSNPN and CDR2 SVGIG (reference sequence). CDR3 region: CAWAEAGVAKNIQYF. CDR3 DNA: TGTGCCTGGGCAGAGGCAGGGGTCGCCAAAAACATTCAGTACTTC. Full variable domain (remainder filled in from reference TRBV30 and TRBJ2-4): SQTIHQWPATLVQPVGSPLSLECTVEGTSNPNLYWYRQAAGRGLQLLFYSVGIGQISSEVPQNLSASRPQDRQFILSSKKLLLSDSGFYLCAWAEAGVAKNIQYFGAGTRLSVL.

This clonotype was seen many times. The chain carries TRBV2 and TRBJ2-2; maybe TRBD2 (6 bases). This CDR3 is 15 amino acids long. Germline V gene data show CDR1 as SNHLY and CDR2 as FYNNEI. Deletions cut 5 bases from V and 6 bases from J, with 16 bases between. For the CDR3, the DNA is TGTGCCAGCAGTAAGCCGGGCCGCGGGGCCGGGGAGCTGTTTTTT. Translating it yields CASSKPGRGAGELFF.

This clonotype has at least ten counts. The chain employs TRBV19 and TRBJ2-3; no definite D call. Germline V CDR1 and CDR2: LNHDA, SQIVND (reference sequence). The CDR3 is 11 amino acids. The V and J ends lost 7 bases and 4 bases respectively, with 6 bases between them. Here the CDR3 reads CASISADTQYF. The CDR3 region has the DNA TGTGCCAGTATCTCCGCAGATACGCAGTATTTT.

This clonotype was picked up many times. The chain joins TRBV7-9 to TRBJ2-7; 8 nucleotides match TRBD1. The CDR3 length is 15 residues. V was clipped by 2 bases and J by 3 bases; unmatched bases: 6. Germline assignment: CDR1 SEHNR and CDR2 FQNEAQ (reference sequence). DNA for the CDR3: TGTGCCAGCAGCTTATGGCTGGACAGGGACTACGAGCAGTACTTC. Residues: CASSLWLDRDYEQYF.

This clonotype was picked up many times. The rearrangement links TRBV19 to TRBJ2-3; 7 bases are a match to TRBD1. CDR1 and CDR2 from the germline V gene are LNHDA and SQIVND (reference sequence). After removal of 3 bases from V and 1 base from J, the junction contained 4 bases not matched to a gene. The CDR3 loop spans 15 amino acids. CDR3 residues: CASSIRTGGTDTQYF. The DNA for the CDR3 is TGTGCCAGTAGTATCCGGACAGGTGGCACAGATACGCAGTATTTT.

This chain links TRBV6-1 with TRBJ2-7; D is tentatively TRBD1 or TRBD2 (6 bases each). CDR3 length: 14 residues. Germline CDR1 reads MNHNS; CDR2 reads SASEGT. The ends were cut back, 7 bases at V and 2 bases at J, with 15 bases in the middle. DNA of the CDR3: TGTGCCAGCATGGGGGCCCGGGGGACCTACGAGCAGTACTTC. Residues: CASMGARGTYEQYF.

The chain joins TRBV6-5 to TRBJ2-3, with TRBD2 as a possible D gene (5 bases). The CDR3 runs to 15 residues. V dropped 2 bases and J dropped 1 base, with 10 bases sitting between them. Germline V gene lookup returns CDR1 MNHEY and CDR2 SVGAGI. CDR3 bases: TGTGCCAGCAGTTACCGGCGGGTAGGCACAGATACGCAGTATTTT. It specifies CASSYRRVGTDTQYF.

This clonotype has a count of ten or more. The chain employs TRBV7-9 and TRBJ2-1, with D perhaps being TRBD1 or TRBD2 (5 bases each). V was cut by 0 bases and J by 5 bases, with 8 bases left in between. CDR3 size: 14 residues. Germline V lookup: CDR1 SEHNR, CDR2 FQNEAQ (reference sequence). CDR3 in DNA: TGTGCCAGCAGCTTAGCCGGGACCAACAATGAGCAGTTCTTC. It is translated as CASSLAGTNNEQFF.

Ten or more counts support this clonotype. The chain joins TRBV11-2 to TRBJ2-1; D is unresolved. The V end lost 5 bases, the J end lost 4 bases, and 15 bases lay between the germline ends. The CDR3 is 15 amino acids. CDR1 SGHAT and CDR2 FQNNGV come from the germline V gene. Written as DNA, the CDR3 is TGTGCCAGCAGCACTACGGAGAGCTCGTACAATGAGCAGTTCTTC. Its protein is CASSTTESSYNEQFF.

At least ten counts were recorded for this clonotype. This chain links TRBV7-8 with TRBJ2-1; D not certain. Germline loops: CDR1 SGHVS, CDR2 FQNEAQ. V lost 5 bases, J lost 6 bases, and 11 bases lay in between. The CDR3 consists of 13 residues. The chain's CDR3 is CASSPFGGNEQFF. Written as DNA, the CDR3 is TGTGCCAGCAGCCCCTTCGGTGGCAATGAGCAGTTCTTC.

Remarks on this clonotype: The junction departs from germline at one end; a sequencing error may be responsible. The rearrangement uses TRBV7-7 and TRBJ2-5; TRBD1 agrees at 12 bases. There are 15 residues in the CDR3. From germline, CDR1 is SSHAT and CDR2 FNYEAQ (reference sequence). Here the CDR3 reads CASSPLGQGAETQYF. In DNA form, the CDR3 reads TGTGCTAGCAGCCCTTTGGGACAGGGGGCAGAGACCCAGTACTTC.

The chain is built from TRBV5-8 and TRBJ2-1; TRBD1 matches 7 bases. CDR3 size: 15 residues. J lost 6 bases, V lost 0 bases, and 6 bases had no gene match. Germline CDR1 reads SGHTS; CDR2 reads YDEGEE. In nucleotides, the CDR3 is TGTGCCAGCAGCTTGGGTGACAGGGTGTTCAATGAGCAGTTCTTC. It translates to CASSLGDRVFNEQFF.

The rearrangement links TRBV19 to TRBJ1-5, with 7 bases identical to TRBD1. V lost 1 base and J lost 1; bases outside the gene matches: 1. Per the germline V gene, CDR1 is LNHDA and CDR2 is SQIVND (reference sequence). The CDR3 is 15 amino acids. The CDR3 sequence: CASSIGQGSNQPQHF. In nucleotides, the CDR3 is TGTGCCAGTAGTATAGGACAGGGCAGCAATCAGCCCCAGCATTTT. Full variable domain (outside the CDR3, taken from reference TRBV19 and TRBJ1-5): DGGITQSPKYLFRKEGQNVTLSCEQNLNHDAMYWYRQDPGQGLRLIYYSQIVNDFQKGDIAEGYSVSREKKESFPLTVTSAQKNPTAFYLCASSIGQGSNQPQHFGDGTRLSIL.

The sample holds many counts of this clonotype. The V call is TRBV27, the J call TRBJ1-6; 7 bases are a match to TRBD1. Germline CDR1 and CDR2: MNHEY and SMNVEV (reference sequence). J gave up 6 bases and V 3 bases, and 8 bases lay outside the gene matches. The CDR3 covers 16 residues. CDR3: CASSFLTTGSNSPLHF. DNA for the CDR3: TGTGCCAGCAGTTTCCTAACGACAGGGTCTAATTCACCCCTCCACTTT.

In its sample, this clonotype was seen many times. This chain uses TRBV2 with TRBJ2-5; D unclear. Trimming stripped 6 bases from V and 5 bases from J, with 7 bases between. The CDR3 is 11 amino acids. Per germline, CDR1 SNHLY and CDR2 FYNNEI. The DNA of the CDR3 is TGTGCCAGCAGGCCACGGGAGACCCAGTACTTC. Translated: CASRPRETQYF.

J is TRBJ2-2 and V is TRBV19; TRBD2 matches 7 bases. The length of the CDR3 is 20 residues. CDR1 LNHDA and CDR2 SQIVND come from the germline V gene (reference sequence). J lost 0 bases, V lost 5 bases, and 18 bases had no gene match. CDR3 DNA sequence: TGTGCCAGTAGTCCTTCTTTGGGGAGGGCCACCCCCGCGAACACCGGGGAGCTGTTTTTT. Translated, it gives CASSPSLGRATPANTGELFF.